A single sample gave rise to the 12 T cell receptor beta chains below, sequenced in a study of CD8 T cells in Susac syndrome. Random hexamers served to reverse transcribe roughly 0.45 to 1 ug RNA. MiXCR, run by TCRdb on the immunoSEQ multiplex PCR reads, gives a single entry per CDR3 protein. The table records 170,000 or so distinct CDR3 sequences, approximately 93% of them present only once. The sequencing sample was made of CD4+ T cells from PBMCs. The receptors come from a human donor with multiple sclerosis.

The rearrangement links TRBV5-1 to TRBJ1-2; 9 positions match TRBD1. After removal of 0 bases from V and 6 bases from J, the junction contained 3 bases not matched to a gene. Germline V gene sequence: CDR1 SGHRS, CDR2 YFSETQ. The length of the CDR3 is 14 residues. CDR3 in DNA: TGCGCCAGCAGCTTGGCCGGGACAGGGCATGGCTACACCTTC. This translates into CASSLAGTGHGYTF.

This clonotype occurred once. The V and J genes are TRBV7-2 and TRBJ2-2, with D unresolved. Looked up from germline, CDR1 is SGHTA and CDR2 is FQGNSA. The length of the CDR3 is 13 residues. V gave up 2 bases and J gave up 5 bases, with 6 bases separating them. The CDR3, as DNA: TGTGCCAGCAGCTTAATAGTGACCGGGGAGCTGTTTTTT. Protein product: CASSLIVTGELFF.

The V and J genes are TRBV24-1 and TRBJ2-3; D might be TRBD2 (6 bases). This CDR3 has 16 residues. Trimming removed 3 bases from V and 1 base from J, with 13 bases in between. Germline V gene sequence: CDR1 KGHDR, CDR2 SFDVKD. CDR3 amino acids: CATSDPQGGGTDTQYF. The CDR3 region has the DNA TGTGCCACCAGTGATCCTCAGGGAGGAGGCACAGATACGCAGTATTTT.

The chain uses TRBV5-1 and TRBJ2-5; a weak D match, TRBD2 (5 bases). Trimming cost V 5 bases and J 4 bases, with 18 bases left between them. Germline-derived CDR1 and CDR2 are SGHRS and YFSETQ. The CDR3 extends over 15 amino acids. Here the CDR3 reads CASRRVASSGETQYF. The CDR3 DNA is TGCGCCAGCAGGAGGGTAGCCTCAAGTGGAGAGACCCAGTACTTC.

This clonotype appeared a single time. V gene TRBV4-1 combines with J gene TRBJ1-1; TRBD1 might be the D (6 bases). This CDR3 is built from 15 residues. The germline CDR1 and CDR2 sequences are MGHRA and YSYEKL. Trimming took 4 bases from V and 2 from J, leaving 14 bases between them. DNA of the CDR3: TGCGCCAGCAGCCCAGGTCGGGACACTAACACTGAAGCTTTCTTT. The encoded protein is CASSPGRDTNTEAFF.

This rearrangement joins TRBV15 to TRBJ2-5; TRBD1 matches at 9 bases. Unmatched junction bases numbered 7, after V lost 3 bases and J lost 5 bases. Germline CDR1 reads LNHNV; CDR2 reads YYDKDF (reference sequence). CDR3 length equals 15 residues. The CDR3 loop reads CATSSGGTGSETQYF. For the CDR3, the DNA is TGTGCCACCAGCAGTGGAGGGACAGGGTCGGAGACCCAGTACTTC.

The chain's CDR3 is CASSLVDSQAFF. CDR3 DNA sequence: TGTGCCAGCAGCTTAGTAGACAGCCAAGCTTTCTTT. J is TRBJ1-1 and V is TRBV7-2, with TRBD1 as a possible D gene (5 bases). V lost 1 base, J lost 9 bases, and 9 bases lay in between. Germline-derived CDR1 and CDR2 are SGHTA and FQGNSA. The CDR3 is 12 amino acids.

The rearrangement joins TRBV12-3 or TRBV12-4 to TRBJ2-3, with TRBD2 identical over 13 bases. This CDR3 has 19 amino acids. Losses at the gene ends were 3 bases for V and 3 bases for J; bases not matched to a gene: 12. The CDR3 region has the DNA TGTGCCAGCAGTTTTTTCCGCCGGGGACTAGCGGGAAATACAGATACGCAGTATTTT. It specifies CASSFFRRGLAGNTDTQYF.

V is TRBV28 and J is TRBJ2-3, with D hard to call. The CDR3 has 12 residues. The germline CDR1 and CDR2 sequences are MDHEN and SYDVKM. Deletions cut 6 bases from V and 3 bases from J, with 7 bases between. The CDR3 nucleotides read TGTGCCAGCAGCGTCGCGACAGATACGCAGTATTTT. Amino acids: CASSVATDTQYF.

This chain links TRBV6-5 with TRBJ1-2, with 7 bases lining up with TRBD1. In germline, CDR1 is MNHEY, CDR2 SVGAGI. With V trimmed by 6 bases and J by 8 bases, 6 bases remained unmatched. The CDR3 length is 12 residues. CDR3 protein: CASSPDRWGYTF. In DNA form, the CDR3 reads TGTGCCAGCAGCCCGGACAGGTGGGGCTACACCTTC.

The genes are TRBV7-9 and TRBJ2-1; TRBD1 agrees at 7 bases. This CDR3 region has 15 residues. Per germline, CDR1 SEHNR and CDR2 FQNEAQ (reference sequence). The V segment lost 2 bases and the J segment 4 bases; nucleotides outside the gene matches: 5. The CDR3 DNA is TGTGCCAGCAGCTTACGAGGACAGGAGTACAATGAGCAGTTCTTC. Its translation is CASSLRGQEYNEQFF.

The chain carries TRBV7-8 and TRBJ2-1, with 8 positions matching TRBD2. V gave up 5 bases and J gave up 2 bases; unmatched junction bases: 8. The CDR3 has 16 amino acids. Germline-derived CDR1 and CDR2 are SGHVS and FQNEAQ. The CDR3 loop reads CASSQIAGTTYNEQFF. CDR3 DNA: TGTGCCAGCAGCCAAATAGCGGGGACAACCTACAATGAGCAGTTCTTC.